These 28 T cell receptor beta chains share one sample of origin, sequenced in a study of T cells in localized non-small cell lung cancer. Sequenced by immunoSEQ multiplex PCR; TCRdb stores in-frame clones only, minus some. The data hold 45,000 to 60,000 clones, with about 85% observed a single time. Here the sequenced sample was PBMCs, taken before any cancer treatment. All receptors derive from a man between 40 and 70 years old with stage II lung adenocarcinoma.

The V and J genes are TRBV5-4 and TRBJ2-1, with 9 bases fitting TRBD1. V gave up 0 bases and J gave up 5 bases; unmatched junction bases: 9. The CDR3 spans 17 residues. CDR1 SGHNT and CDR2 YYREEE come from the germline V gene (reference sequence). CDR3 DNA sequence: TGTGCCAGCAGCTTGGGTACAGGGGGCAGCGGCAACAATGAGCAGTTCTTC. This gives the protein CASSLGTGGSGNNEQFF. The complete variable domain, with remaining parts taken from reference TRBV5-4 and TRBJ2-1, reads ETGVTQSPTHLIKTRGQQVTLRCSSQSGHNTVSWYQQALGQGPQFIFQYYREEENGRGNFPPRFSGLQFPNYSSELNVNALELDDSALYLCASSLGTGGSGNNEQFFGPGTRLTVL.

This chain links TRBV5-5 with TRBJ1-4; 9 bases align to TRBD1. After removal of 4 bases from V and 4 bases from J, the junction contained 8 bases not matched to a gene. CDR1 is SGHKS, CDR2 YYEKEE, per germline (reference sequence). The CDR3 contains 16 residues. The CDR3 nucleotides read TGTGCCAGCAGCCAACAACGGGACAGGGATAATGAAAAACTGTTTTTT. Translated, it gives CASSQQRDRDNEKLFF.

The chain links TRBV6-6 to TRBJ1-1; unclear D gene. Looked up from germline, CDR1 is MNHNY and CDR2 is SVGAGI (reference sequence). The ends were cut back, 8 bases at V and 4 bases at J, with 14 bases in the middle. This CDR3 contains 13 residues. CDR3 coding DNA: TGTGCCAGCCTTAAGGGTCGGAGCACTGAAGCTTTCTTT. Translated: CASLKGRSTEAFF.

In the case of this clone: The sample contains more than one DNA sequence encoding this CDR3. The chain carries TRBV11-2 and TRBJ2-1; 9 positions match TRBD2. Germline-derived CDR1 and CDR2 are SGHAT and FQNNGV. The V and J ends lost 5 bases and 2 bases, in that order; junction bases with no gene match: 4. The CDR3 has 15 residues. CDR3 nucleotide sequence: TGTGCCAGCAGCCTCCAGCGGGGGGCCTACAATGAGCAGTTCTTC. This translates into CASSLQRGAYNEQFF.

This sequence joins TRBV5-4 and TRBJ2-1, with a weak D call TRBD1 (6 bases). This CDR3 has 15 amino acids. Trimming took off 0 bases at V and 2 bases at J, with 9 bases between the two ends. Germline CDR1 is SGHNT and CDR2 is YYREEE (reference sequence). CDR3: CASSLDRATYNEQFF. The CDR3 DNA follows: TGTGCCAGCAGCTTGGACAGGGCGACCTACAATGAGCAGTTCTTC.

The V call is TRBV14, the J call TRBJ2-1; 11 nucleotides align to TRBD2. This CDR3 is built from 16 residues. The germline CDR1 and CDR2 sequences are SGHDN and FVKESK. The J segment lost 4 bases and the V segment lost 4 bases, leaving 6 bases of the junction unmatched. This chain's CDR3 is CASSPPSSGGYNEQFF. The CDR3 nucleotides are TGTGCCAGCAGCCCACCTTCTAGCGGGGGGTACAATGAGCAGTTCTTC.

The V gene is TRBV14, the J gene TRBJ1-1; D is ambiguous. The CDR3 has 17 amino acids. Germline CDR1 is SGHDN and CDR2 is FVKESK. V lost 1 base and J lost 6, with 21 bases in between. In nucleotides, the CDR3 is TGTGCCAGCAGCCAAGGGTACAGAGAAAGCCGTCCCCCTGAAGCTTTCTTT. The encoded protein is CASSQGYRESRPPEAFF.

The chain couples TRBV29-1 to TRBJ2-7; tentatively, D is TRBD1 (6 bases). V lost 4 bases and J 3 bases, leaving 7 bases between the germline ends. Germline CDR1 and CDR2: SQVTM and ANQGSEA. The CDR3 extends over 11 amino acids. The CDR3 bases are TGCAGCGTTGCGGACAGCTACGAGCAGTACGTC. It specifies CSVADSYEQYV.

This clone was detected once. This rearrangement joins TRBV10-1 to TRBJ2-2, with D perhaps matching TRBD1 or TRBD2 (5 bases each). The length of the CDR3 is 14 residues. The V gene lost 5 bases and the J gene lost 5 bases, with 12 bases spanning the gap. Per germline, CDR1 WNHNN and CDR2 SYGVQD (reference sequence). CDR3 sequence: CASSMGRGTGELFF. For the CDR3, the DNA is TGCGCCAGCAGTATGGGGCGAGGGACCGGGGAGCTGTTTTTT.

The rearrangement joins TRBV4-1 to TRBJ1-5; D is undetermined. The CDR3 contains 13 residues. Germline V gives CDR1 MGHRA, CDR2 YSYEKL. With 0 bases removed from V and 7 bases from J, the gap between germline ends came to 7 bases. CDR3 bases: TGCGCCAGCAGCCAAGAATTCAGACAGCCCCAGCATTTT. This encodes CASSQEFRQPQHF.

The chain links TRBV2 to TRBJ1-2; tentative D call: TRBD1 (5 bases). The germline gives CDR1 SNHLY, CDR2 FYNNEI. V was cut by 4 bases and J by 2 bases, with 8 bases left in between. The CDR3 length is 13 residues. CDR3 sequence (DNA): TGTGCCAGCAGTGTGCGACAGAACTATGGCTACACCTTC. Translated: CASSVRQNYGYTF.

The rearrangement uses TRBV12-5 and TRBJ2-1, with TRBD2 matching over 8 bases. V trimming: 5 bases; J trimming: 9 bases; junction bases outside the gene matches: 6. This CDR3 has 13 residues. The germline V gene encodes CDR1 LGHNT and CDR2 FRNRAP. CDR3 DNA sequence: TGTGCTAGTGGTCCGCCCGGGGGGGGTGAGCAGTTCTTC. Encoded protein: CASGPPGGGEQFF.

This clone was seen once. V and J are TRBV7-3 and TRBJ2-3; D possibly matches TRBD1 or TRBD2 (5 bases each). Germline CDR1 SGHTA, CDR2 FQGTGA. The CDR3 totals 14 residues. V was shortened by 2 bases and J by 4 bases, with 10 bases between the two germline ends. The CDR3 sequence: CASSLGAGADTQYF. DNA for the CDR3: TGTGCCAGCAGCTTAGGGGCGGGCGCAGATACGCAGTATTTT.

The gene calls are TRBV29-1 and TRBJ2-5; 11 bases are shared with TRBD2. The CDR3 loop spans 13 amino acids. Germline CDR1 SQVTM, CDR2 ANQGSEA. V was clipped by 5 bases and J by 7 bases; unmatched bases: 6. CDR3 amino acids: CSVPGTSGGTQYF. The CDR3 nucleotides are TGCAGCGTTCCCGGGACTAGCGGTGGGACCCAGTACTTC.

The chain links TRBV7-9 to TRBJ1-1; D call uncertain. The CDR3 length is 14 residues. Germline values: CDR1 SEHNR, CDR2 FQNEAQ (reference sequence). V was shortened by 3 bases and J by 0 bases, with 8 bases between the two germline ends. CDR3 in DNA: TGTGCCAGCAGCTTTTCGACCGTGAACACTGAAGCTTTCTTT. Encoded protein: CASSFSTVNTEAFF. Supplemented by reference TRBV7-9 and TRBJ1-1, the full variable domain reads DTGVSQNPRHKITKRGQNVTFRCDPISEHNRLYWYRQTLGQGPEFLTYFQNEAQLEKSRLLSDRFSAERPKGSFSTLEIQRTEQGDSAMYLCASSFSTVNTEAFFGQGTRLTVV.

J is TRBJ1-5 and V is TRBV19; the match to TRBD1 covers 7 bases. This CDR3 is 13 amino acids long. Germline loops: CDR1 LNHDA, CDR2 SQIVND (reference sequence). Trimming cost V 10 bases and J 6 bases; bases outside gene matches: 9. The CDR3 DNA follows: TGTGCCACCGACAGGGCGGTGGGTCAGCCCCAGCATTTT. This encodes CATDRAVGQPQHF.

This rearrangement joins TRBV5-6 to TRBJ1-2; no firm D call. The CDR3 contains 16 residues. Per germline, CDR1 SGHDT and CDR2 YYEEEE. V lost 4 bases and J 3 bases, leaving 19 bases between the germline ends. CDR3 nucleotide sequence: TGTGCCAGCAGCAAGGAAGGGATTGCGTCGTACTATGGCTACACCTTC. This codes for CASSKEGIASYYGYTF.

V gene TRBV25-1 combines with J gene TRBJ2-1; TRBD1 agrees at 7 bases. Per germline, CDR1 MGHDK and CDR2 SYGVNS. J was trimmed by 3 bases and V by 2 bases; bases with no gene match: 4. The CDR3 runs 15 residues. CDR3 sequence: CASSEDRDLYNEQFF. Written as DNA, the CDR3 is TGTGCCAGCAGTGAAGACAGGGATCTCTACAATGAGCAGTTCTTC.

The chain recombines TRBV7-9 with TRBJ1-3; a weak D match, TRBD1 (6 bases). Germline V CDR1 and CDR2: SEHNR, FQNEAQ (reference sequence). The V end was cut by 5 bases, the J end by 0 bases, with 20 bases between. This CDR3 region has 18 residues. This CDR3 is CASSRGGGHGLSGNTIYF. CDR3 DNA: TGTGCCAGCAGCAGGGGAGGGGGACACGGACTCTCTGGAAACACCATATATTTT.

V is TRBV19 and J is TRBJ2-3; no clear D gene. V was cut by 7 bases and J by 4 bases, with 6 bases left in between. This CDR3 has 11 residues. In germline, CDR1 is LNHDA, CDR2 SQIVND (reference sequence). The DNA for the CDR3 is TGTGCCAGTACCCGGGCAGATACGCAGTATTTT. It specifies CASTRADTQYF.

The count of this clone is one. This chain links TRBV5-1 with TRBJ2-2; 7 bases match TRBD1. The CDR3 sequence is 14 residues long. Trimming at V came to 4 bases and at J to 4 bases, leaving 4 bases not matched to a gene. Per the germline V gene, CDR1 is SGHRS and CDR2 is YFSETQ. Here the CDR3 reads CASSPGQITGELFF. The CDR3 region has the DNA TGCGCCAGCAGCCCGGGACAGATCACCGGGGAGCTGTTTTTT.

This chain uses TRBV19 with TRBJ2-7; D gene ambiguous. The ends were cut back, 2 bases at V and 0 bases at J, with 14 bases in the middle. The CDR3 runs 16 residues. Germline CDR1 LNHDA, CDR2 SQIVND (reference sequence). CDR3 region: CASSISGADSSYEQYF. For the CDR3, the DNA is TGTGCCAGTAGTATAAGTGGCGCAGATAGCTCCTACGAGCAGTACTTC.

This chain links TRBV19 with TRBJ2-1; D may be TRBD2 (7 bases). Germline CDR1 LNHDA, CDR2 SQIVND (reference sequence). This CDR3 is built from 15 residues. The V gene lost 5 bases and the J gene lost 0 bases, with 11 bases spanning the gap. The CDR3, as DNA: TGTGCCAGTAGTGGGGGGGGGCTCTCCTACAATGAGCAGTTCTTC. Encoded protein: CASSGGGLSYNEQFF.

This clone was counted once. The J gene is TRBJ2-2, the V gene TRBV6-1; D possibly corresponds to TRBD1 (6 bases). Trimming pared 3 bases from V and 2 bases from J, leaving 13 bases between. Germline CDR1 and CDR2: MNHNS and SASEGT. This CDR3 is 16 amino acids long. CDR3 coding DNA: TGTGCCAGCAGTGAGAGCAGGGGCGTTAACACCGGGGAGCTGTTTTTT. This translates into CASSESRGVNTGELFF.

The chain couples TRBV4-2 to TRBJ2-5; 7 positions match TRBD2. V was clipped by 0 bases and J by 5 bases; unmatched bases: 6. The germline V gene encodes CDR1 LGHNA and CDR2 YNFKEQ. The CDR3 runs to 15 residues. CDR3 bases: TGTGCCAGCAGCCAAGATCCGGGGGGAGCGGAGACCCAGTACTTC. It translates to CASSQDPGGAETQYF.

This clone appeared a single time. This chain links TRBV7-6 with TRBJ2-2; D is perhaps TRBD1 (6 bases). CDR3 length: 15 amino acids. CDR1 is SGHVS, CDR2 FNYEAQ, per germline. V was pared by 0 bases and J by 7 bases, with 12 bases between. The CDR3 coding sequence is TGTGCCAGCAGCTTAGCAGGGGGAAGGAACGGGGAGCTGTTTTTT. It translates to CASSLAGGRNGELFF.

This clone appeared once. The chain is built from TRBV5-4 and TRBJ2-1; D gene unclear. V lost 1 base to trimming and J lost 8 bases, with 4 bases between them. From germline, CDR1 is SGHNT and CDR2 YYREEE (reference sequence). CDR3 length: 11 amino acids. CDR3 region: CASSLWDEQFF. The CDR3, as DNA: TGTGCCAGCAGCTTGTGGGATGAGCAGTTCTTC.

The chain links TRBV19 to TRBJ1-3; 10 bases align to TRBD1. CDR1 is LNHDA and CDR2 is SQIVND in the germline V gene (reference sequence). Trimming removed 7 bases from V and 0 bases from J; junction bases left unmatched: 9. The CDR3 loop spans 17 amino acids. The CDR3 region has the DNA TGTGCCAGTACCCGCGGGGGACAGGGGTCCTCTGGAAACACCATATATTTT. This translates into CASTRGGQGSSGNTIYF.